These 24 T cell receptor beta chains originate from one sample sequenced in a study of cytomegalovirus exposure and HLA in healthy donors. Both 60 Vbeta primers and 13 Jbeta primers went into the PCR. Sequencing used immunoSEQ multiplex PCR; TCRdb keeps in-frame clones, though not all of them. Among 170,000 or so clones, around 80% were seen once, and the ten largest hold around 5.7%. Sample: PBMCs. Receptor source: a man in his forties in good health and CMV-seronegative.

The chain recombines TRBV7-9 with TRBJ1-1; D gene unclear. CDR1 SEHNR and CDR2 FQNEAQ come from the germline V gene (reference sequence). The CDR3 has 13 amino acids. V lost 4 bases to trimming and J lost 1 base, with 7 bases between them. The CDR3 loop is CASSYQENTEAFF. The CDR3 nucleotides read TGTGCCAGCAGCTACCAGGAGAACACTGAAGCTTTCTTT. Complete variable domain (other parts from reference TRBV7-9 and TRBJ1-1): DTGVSQNPRHKITKRGQNVTFRCDPISEHNRLYWYRQTLGQGPEFLTYFQNEAQLEKSRLLSDRFSAERPKGSFSTLEIQRTEQGDSAMYLCASSYQENTEAFFGQGTRLTVV.

V and J are TRBV6-5 and TRBJ1-2; D is perhaps TRBD1 (5 bases). The V and J ends lost 6 bases and 8 bases respectively, with 16 bases between them. The germline CDR1 and CDR2 sequences are MNHEY and SVGAGI. The length of the CDR3 is 13 residues. CDR3 bases: TGTGCCAGCAGCAGGACCGGGCGGGACGGCTACACCTTC. Translation gives CASSRTGRDGYTF.

The chain uses TRBV9 and TRBJ1-6; D possibly corresponds to TRBD1 (5 bases). Germline values: CDR1 SGDLS, CDR2 YYNGEE. The CDR3 spans 13 residues. V dropped 3 bases and J dropped 9 bases, with 10 bases sitting between them. The CDR3 DNA reads TGTGCCAGCAGCGGGACCGGGGGTTCACCCCTCCACTTT. Translation: CASSGTGGSPLHF. Using reference TRBV9 and TRBJ1-6 for the parts outside the CDR3, the full variable domain is DSGVTQTPKHLITATGQRVTLRCSPRSGDLSVYWYQQSLDQGLQFLIQYYNGEERAKGNILERFSAQQFPDLHSELNLSSLELGDSALYFCASSGTGGSPLHFGNGTRLTVT.

This sequence joins TRBV7-9 and TRBJ1-5; D uncertain. Germline CDR1 and CDR2: SEHNR and FQNEAQ (reference sequence). The CDR3 is 15 residues long. The ends were cut back, 0 bases at V and 2 bases at J, with 8 bases in the middle. CDR3: CASSLAGEGNQPQHF. Written as DNA, the CDR3 is TGTGCCAGCAGCTTAGCGGGTGAGGGCAATCAGCCCCAGCATTTT.

The V call is TRBV11-2, the J call TRBJ1-4; D uncertain. V lost 5 bases and J lost 0, with 16 bases in between. Germline lookup yields CDR1 SGHAT and CDR2 FQNNGV. This CDR3 contains 17 residues. For the CDR3, the DNA is TGTGCCAGCAGCCCCCCGCAGGAACCTGCAACTAATGAAAAACTGTTTTTT. The encoded protein is CASSPPQEPATNEKLFF.

The chain links TRBV5-4 to TRBJ2-3; 7 nucleotides line up with TRBD2. Looked up from germline, CDR1 is SGHNT and CDR2 is YYREEE (reference sequence). The CDR3 sequence is 16 residues long. Trimming cost V 1 base and J 4 bases; bases outside gene matches: 9. CDR3 coding DNA: TGTGCCAGCAGCTTGCGACCTGGACTAGGGCCAGATACGCAGTATTTT. Residues: CASSLRPGLGPDTQYF.

Written as DNA, the CDR3 is TGTGCCAGCAGTCGCGGGACTAAAAGCACAGATACGCAGTATTTT. This encodes CASSRGTKSTDTQYF. The rearrangement links TRBV6-5 to TRBJ2-3, with TRBD2 matching over 7 bases. Germline lookup yields CDR1 MNHEY and CDR2 SVGAGI. CDR3 length: 15 amino acids. The ends lost 5 bases at V and 0 bases at J; junction bases unmatched: 5.

The V call is TRBV11-3, the J call TRBJ2-1; tentative D call: TRBD1 (5 bases). Trimming removed 3 bases at V and 5 bases at J, with 14 bases between. CDR1 SGHNT and CDR2 YENEEA come from the germline V gene. The CDR3 sequence is 15 residues long. This chain's CDR3 is CASSFRAARNNEQFF. DNA for the CDR3: TGTGCCAGCAGCTTCAGGGCGGCGAGAAACAATGAGCAGTTCTTC.

The chain couples TRBV5-1 to TRBJ2-7, with 7 positions matching TRBD2. The V gene end was trimmed by 0 bases and the J gene end by 5 bases; junction bases not matched to a gene: 11. CDR1 is SGHRS, CDR2 YFSETQ, per germline. The CDR3 sequence is 16 residues long. The CDR3, as DNA: TGCGCCAGCAGCTTGGCCGTACAGCGGGGAGTCCACGAGCAGTACTTC. Residues: CASSLAVQRGVHEQYF.

V usage is TRBV5-1 and J usage is TRBJ1-1; TRBD1 matches 8 bases. V lost 5 bases to trimming and J lost 4 bases; unmatched junction nucleotides: 4. The CDR3 has 13 residues. The germline V gene encodes CDR1 SGHRS and CDR2 YFSETQ. CDR3 sequence reads: CASRQTGGTEAFF. Written as DNA, the CDR3 is TGCGCCAGCAGACAAACAGGGGGCACTGAAGCTTTCTTT.

The chain combines TRBV19 with TRBJ2-3, with unresolved D. Germline assignment: CDR1 LNHDA and CDR2 SQIVND (reference sequence). The CDR3 covers 14 residues. Trimming stripped 3 bases from V and 2 bases from J, with 9 bases between. This CDR3 is CASSILEVTDTQYF. The CDR3 coding sequence is TGTGCCAGTAGTATCTTAGAAGTCACAGATACGCAGTATTTT.

This clone was observed once. This rearrangement joins TRBV6-1 to TRBJ1-1, with D perhaps TRBD1 (5 bases). Per germline, CDR1 MNHNS and CDR2 SASEGT. Trimming shortened V by 1 base and J by 0 bases, and 9 bases separated the two germline ends. CDR3 length: 15 residues. CDR3 loop: CASSEDQDMNTEAFF. The CDR3 bases are TGTGCCAGCAGTGAAGATCAGGACATGAACACTGAAGCTTTCTTT.

This clone was seen only a few times. The CDR3 DNA reads as TGTGCCAGCAGACAGGGCGTTATTAGCAATCAGCCCCAGCATTTT. Its protein is CASRQGVISNQPQHF. The chain couples TRBV27 to TRBJ1-5; D possibly corresponds to TRBD1 (6 bases). Germline-derived CDR1 and CDR2 are MNHEY and SMNVEV (reference sequence). CDR3 size: 15 residues. V gave up 6 bases and J gave up 0 bases, with 12 bases separating them.

This clone was counted only a few times. This rearrangement joins TRBV7-9 to TRBJ2-5, with 12 bases that match TRBD1. This CDR3 is 16 amino acids long. J was trimmed by 5 bases and V by 1 base; bases with no gene match: 5. CDR1 and CDR2 from the germline V gene are SEHNR and FQNEAQ (reference sequence). In DNA, the CDR3 is TGTGCCAGCAGCTTAGGGGACAGGGGGCTGAGGGAGACCCAGTACTTC. It codes for CASSLGDRGLRETQYF.

This clone was seen only once. The chain recombines TRBV9 with TRBJ2-3, with D tentatively TRBD2 (7 bases). This CDR3 region has 14 residues. Germline V CDR1 and CDR2: SGDLS, YYNGEE. Trimming shortened V by 4 bases and J by 8 bases, and 17 bases separated the two germline ends. The DNA for the CDR3 is TGTGCCAGCAGCCAGATTCTAGGGGGGGGTACGCAGTATTTT. It translates to CASSQILGGGTQYF.

The rearrangement joins TRBV4-3 to TRBJ1-3; TRBD1 is a possible D gene (6 bases). The CDR3 runs 17 residues. Trimming cost V 0 bases and J 0 bases, with 12 bases left between them. CDR1 is LGHNA and CDR2 is YSLEER in the germline V gene. CDR3 amino acids: CASSQDRKGHSGNTIYF. The DNA for the CDR3 is TGCGCCAGCAGCCAAGATCGTAAGGGACACTCTGGAAACACCATATATTTT.

This clone was observed a handful of times. V is TRBV7-2 and J is TRBJ1-3, with no clear D. CDR3 length equals 13 residues. Looked up from germline, CDR1 is SGHTA and CDR2 is FQGNSA. V lost 2 bases and J 3 bases, leaving 5 bases between the germline ends. The CDR3 DNA reads TGTGCCAGCAGCTTATGGCTTGGAAACACCATATATTTT. As protein: CASSLWLGNTIYF.

The gene calls are TRBV6-4 and TRBJ2-1; 8 bases map to TRBD2. Germline V gene lookup returns CDR1 MRHNA and CDR2 SNTAGT. V lost 2 bases and J lost 0; bases outside the gene matches: 3. This CDR3 region has 16 residues. The DNA for the CDR3 is TGTGCCAGCAGTGACAAGCGGGGGAGCTCCTACAATGAGCAGTTCTTC. Translated: CASSDKRGSSYNEQFF.

The CDR3 loop reads CSVRGVEETQYF. The CDR3 DNA is TGCAGCGTTCGGGGGGTGGAAGAGACCCAGTACTTC. The V call is TRBV29-1, the J call TRBJ2-5; 7 bases align to TRBD2. V shed 5 bases, J shed 3 bases, and the junction held 3 bases outside the gene matches. The CDR3 sequence is 12 residues long. CDR1 and CDR2 from the germline V gene are SQVTM and ANQGSEA.

The chain joins TRBV10-2 to TRBJ2-6; 8 bases map to TRBD1. CDR3 length equals 17 residues. V gave up 4 bases and J gave up 0 bases; unmatched junction bases: 5. The germline V gene encodes CDR1 WSHSY and CDR2 SAAADI. CDR3 amino acids: CASSAAGGASGANVLTF. The CDR3, as DNA: TGCGCCAGCAGTGCGGCAGGGGGCGCCTCTGGGGCCAACGTCCTGACTTTC.

The chain carries TRBV27 and TRBJ1-3; the D is unclear. Germline values: CDR1 MNHEY, CDR2 SMNVEV (reference sequence). This CDR3 comprises 14 residues. V was trimmed by 4 bases and J by 5 bases, leaving 12 bases between them. CDR3 nucleotides: TGTGCCAGCAGTTCTTACAGTGAAAGAAACACCATATATTTT. It codes for CASSSYSERNTIYF.

The V call is TRBV12-5, the J call TRBJ2-2, with TRBD1 matching over 9 bases. The V segment lost 7 bases and the J segment 7 bases; nucleotides outside the gene matches: 10. The CDR3 has 15 residues. The V gene's germline CDR1 is LGHNT and CDR2 FRNRAP. Here the CDR3 reads CASDPGTGRNGELFF. The CDR3 nucleotides are TGTGCTAGTGACCCCGGGACAGGGCGGAACGGGGAGCTGTTTTTT. Using reference TRBV12-5 and TRBJ2-2 for the parts outside the CDR3, the full variable domain is DARVTQTPRHKVTEMGQEVTMRCQPILGHNTVFWYRQTMMQGLELLAYFRNRAPLDDSGMPKDRFSAEMPDATLATLKIQPSEPRDSAVYFCASDPGTGRNGELFFGEGSRLTVL.

The V gene is TRBV5-1, the J gene TRBJ2-2; D possibly corresponds to TRBD2 (5 bases). The CDR3 contains 15 residues. V lost 4 bases to trimming and J lost 2 bases, with 12 bases between them. Looked up from germline, CDR1 is SGHRS and CDR2 is YFSETQ. The chain's CDR3 is CASSPTGINTGELFF. DNA for the CDR3: TGCGCCAGCAGCCCAACGGGGATAAACACCGGGGAGCTGTTTTTT.

V and J are TRBV7-9 and TRBJ2-3, with 7 bases fitting TRBD1. Germline CDR1 and CDR2: SEHNR and FQNEAQ (reference sequence). This CDR3 region has 16 residues. With 1 base clipped from V and 7 bases from J, the junction kept 11 bases outside the gene matches. In DNA form, the CDR3 reads TGTGCCAGCAGCTTAGATCCGGGACAGATGTTAAATACGCAGTATTTT. Encoded protein: CASSLDPGQMLNTQYF.